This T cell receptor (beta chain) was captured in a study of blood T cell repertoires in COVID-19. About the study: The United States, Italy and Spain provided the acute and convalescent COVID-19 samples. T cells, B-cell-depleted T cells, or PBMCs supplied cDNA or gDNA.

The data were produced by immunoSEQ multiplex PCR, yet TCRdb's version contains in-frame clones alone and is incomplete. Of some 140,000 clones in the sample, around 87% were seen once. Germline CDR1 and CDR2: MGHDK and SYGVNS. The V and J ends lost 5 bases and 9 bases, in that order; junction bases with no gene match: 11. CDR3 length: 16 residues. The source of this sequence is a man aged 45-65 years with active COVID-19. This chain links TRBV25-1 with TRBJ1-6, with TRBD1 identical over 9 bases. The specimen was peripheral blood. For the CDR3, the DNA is TGTGCCAGCAGTTCCTTCGGGACAGGGAGCGGTTCACCCCTCCACTTT. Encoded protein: CASSSFGTGSGSPLHF.